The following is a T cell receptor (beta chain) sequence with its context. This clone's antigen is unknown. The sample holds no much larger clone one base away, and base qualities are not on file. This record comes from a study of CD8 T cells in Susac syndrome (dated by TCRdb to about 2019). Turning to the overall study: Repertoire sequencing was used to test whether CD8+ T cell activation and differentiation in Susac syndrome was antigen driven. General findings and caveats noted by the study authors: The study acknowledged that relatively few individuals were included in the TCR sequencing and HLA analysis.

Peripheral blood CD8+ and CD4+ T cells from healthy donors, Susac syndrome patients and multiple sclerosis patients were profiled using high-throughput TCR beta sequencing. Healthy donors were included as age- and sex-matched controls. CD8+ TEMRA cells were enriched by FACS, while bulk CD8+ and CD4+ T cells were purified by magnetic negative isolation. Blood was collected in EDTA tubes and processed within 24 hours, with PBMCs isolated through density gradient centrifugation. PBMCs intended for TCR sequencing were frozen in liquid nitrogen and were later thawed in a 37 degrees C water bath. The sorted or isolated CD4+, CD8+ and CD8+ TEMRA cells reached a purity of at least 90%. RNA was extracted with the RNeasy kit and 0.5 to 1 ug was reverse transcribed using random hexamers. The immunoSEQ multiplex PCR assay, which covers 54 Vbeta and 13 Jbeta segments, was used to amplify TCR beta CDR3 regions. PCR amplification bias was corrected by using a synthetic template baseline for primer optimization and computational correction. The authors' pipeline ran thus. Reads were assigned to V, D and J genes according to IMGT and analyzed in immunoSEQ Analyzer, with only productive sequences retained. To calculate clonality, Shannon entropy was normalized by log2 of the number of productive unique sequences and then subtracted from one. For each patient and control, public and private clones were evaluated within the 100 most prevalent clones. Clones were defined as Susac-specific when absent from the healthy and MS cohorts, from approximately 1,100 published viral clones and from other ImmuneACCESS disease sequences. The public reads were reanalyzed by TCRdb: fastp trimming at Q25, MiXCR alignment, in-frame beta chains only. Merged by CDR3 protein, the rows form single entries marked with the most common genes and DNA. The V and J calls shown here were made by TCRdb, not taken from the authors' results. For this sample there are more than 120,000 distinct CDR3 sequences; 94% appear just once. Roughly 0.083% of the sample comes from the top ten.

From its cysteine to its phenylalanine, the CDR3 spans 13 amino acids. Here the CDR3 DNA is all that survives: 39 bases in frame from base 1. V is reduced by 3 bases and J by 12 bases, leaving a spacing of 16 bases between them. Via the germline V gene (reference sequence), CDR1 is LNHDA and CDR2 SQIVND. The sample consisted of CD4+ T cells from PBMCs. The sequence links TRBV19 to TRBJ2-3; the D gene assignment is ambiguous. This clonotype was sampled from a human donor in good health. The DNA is TGTGCCAGTAGTATTAGAGGACCTGCCCACCAGTATTTT. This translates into CASSIRGPAHQYF.